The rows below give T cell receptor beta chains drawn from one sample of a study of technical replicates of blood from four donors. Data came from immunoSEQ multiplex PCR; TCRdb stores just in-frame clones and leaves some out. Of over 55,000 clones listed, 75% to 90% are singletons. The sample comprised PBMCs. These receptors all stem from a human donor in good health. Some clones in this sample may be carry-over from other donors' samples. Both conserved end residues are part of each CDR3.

cdr3_aa: CSVLGATEAFF; v_call: TRBV29-1
cdr3_aa: CASSSGAVNEQFF; v_call: TRBV9
cdr3_aa: CAWSETAGQANYGYTF; v_call: TRBV30
cdr3_aa: CASSWTDTEAFF; v_call: TRBV5-6
cdr3_aa: CASSTGTGGTGELFF; v_call: TRBV18
cdr3_aa: CASRTGGGYGYTF; v_call: TRBV28
cdr3_aa: CASSLGGGAASTDTQYF; v_call: TRBV5-1
cdr3_aa: CASRPGTTRVNEQFF; v_call: TRBV2
cdr3_aa: CASRPSGESAEQFF; v_call: TRBV13
cdr3_aa: CASSLDRAGNTEAFF; v_call: TRBV11-2
cdr3_aa: CASSYRRQGAGNTGELFF; v_call: TRBV6-7
cdr3_aa: CASSKGHNNYGYTF; v_call: TRBV21-1
cdr3_aa: CASSQEEFGTSEQFF; v_call: TRBV4-2
cdr3_aa: CASSYDGLARSYEQYF; v_call: TRBV6-5
cdr3_aa: CASSLLDEQYF; v_call: TRBV5-6
cdr3_aa: CASSDGTGKSSYNSPLHF; v_call: TRBV19
cdr3_aa: CASSTTGFTGELFF; v_call: TRBV11-1
cdr3_aa: CASSDMTLGSNEQFF; v_call: TRBV2
cdr3_aa: CASSLSGTSAQYF; v_call: TRBV7-7
cdr3_aa: CASGDRENSPLHF; v_call: TRBV19
cdr3_aa: CASRTGWGYTF; v_call: TRBV2
cdr3_aa: CASSQDQGSTGELFF; v_call: TRBV4-2
cdr3_aa: CASGLDQYEQYF; v_call: TRBV12-5
cdr3_aa: CASRNRVGDTQYF; v_call: TRBV6-4
cdr3_aa: CASSYSPGRVNGYTF; v_call: TRBV6-5
cdr3_aa: CASSHRTSGAADTQYF; v_call: TRBV7-4
cdr3_aa: CASSQGLAQGETQYF; v_call: TRBV4-3
cdr3_aa: CASICASGTGGQLPYNEQFF; v_call: TRBV10-1
cdr3_aa: CASSPGHPGTETQYF; v_call: TRBV5-1
cdr3_aa: CASSQVTGTGELFF; v_call: TRBV4-2
cdr3_aa: CASSSTPAGADTQYF; v_call: TRBV5-4
cdr3_aa: CASSPAPSDSSKNIQYF; v_call: TRBV5-8
cdr3_aa: CASSLAPQGKPTEAFF; v_call: TRBV11-2
cdr3_aa: CASSPVTGSGANVLTF; v_call: TRBV9
cdr3_aa: CASRGLGTSGRELFF; v_call: TRBV25-1
cdr3_aa: CASSSDRGQRSNQPQHF; v_call: TRBV7-9
cdr3_aa: CAISEPGTEAFF; v_call: TRBV10-3
cdr3_aa: CASSALQGWVNTEAFF; v_call: TRBV9
cdr3_aa: CASSFGQAGNTEAFF; v_call: TRBV7-2
cdr3_aa: CASSSGLAGVTGELFF; v_call: TRBV18
cdr3_aa: CAISGTGDLEAFF; v_call: TRBV10-3
cdr3_aa: CASRTQSGDTQYF; v_call: TRBV2
cdr3_aa: CASSPPRGGNTEAFF; v_call: TRBV9
cdr3_aa: CASSLDVGAYGYTF; v_call: TRBV7-8
cdr3_aa: CASSLRQTYEQYF; v_call: TRBV6-5
cdr3_aa: CSVGTSGADTQYF; v_call: TRBV29-1
cdr3_aa: CASGGHTLPLNQPQHF; v_call: TRBV2
cdr3_aa: CVRSLAVRLNSGNTIYF; v_call: TRBV7-5
cdr3_aa: CASSLGGVYYEQYF; v_call: TRBV5-1
cdr3_aa: CASSQEGWQGNTEAFF; v_call: TRBV4-3
cdr3_aa: CASRRTGDTEAFF; v_call: TRBV4-1
cdr3_aa: CASSETGLGDTQYF; v_call: TRBV6-4
cdr3_aa: CASSRQDNTEAFF; v_call: TRBV6-6
cdr3_aa: CARGLADAF; v_call: TRBV3-1/TRBV3-2
cdr3_aa: CASSILGGPIVNEQFF; v_call: TRBV19
cdr3_aa: CASSSDRGYGYTF; v_call: TRBV19
cdr3_aa: CATSSLVTGGMQETQYF; v_call: TRBV15